Reported below is one T cell receptor beta chain. Antigen specificity is unknown. This specimen belongs to a study of T-cell reconstitution after alpha-beta-depleted transplantation in children. Preparing the TCRbeta library involved the use of unique molecular identifiers. TCRdb processed the PCR reads anew with MiXCR; each CDR3 protein has one entry. The profile covers 600,000 to 700,000 distinct CDR3 sequences, with around 12% appearing a single time and roughly 0.84% taken by the ten largest. The study, taken as a whole, reports: One year after transplant, T-cell counts and diversity came mostly from newly produced T cells. Elevated TCRbeta diversity at day 60 was traced, in some patients, to surviving recipient T cells and thymic progenitors. About two months after transplant, alpha-beta T cells reportedly came from several hundred expanded graft clones.

This CDR3 region has 13 residues. V gave up 6 bases and J gave up 4 bases; unmatched junction bases: 3. The V gene's germline CDR1 is SGHAT and CDR2 FQNNGV. The sequence came from a girl aged 2-10 years with congenital amegakaryocytic thrombocytopenia, due to receive a stem cell transplant. Here the sequenced sample was PBMCs, taken before TCRalphabeta/CD19-depleted stem cell transplant. The chain employs TRBV11-2 and TRBJ2-7; 10 bases are shared with TRBD2. CDR3 region: CASRGLASYEQYF. CDR3 nucleotide sequence: TGTGCCAGCAGGGGACTAGCGAGTTACGAGCAGTACTTC. The variable domain in full, completed from reference TRBV11-2 and TRBJ2-7, reads EAGVAQSPRYKIIEKRQSVAFWCNPISGHATLYWYQQILGQGPKLLIQFQNNGVVDDSQLPKDRFSAERLKGVDSTLKIQPAKLEDSAVYLCASRGLASYEQYFGPGTRLTVT.